These T cell receptor beta chains were read from a single sample in a study of OX40 agonist ivuxolimab in advanced cancers. Some clones are missing from TCRdb's copy, which holds only in-frame ones; the method was immunoSEQ multiplex PCR. The repertoire has 40,000 to 50,000 clones, around 89% of them found once; the top ten carry around 0.6%. The sample consisted of CD4+ or CD8+ T cells sorted from blood, taken in a trial of the OX40 agonist ivuxolimab. These receptors all stem from an adult with an advanced solid tumor such as melanoma, head and neck, liver or kidney cancer. The CDR3 runs from the conserved cysteine through the conserved F or W. Fields, in order: CDR3 protein, CDR3 DNA, clone size, J gene, D gene, V gene. The D gene is left open where the match is weak. Expanded clones get a size class; other rows say once, few or many, or leave the size out.

cdr3_aa: CASSVARPNNEQFF; cdr3_nt: TGTGCCAGCAGCGTGGCGCGGCCTAACAATGAGCAGTTCTTC; clone_size: NA; j_call: TRBJ2-1; d_call: NA; v_call: TRBV11-3
cdr3_aa: CASSLSWERGLGQPQHF; cdr3_nt: TGTGCCAGCAGTTTATCGTGGGAGAGGGGTTTGGGCCAGCCCCAGCATTTT; clone_size: NA; j_call: TRBJ1-5; d_call: NA; v_call: TRBV27
cdr3_aa: CASSPPGYGGNTIYF; cdr3_nt: TGTGCCAGCTCACCACCGGGGTATGGAGGAAACACCATATATTTT; clone_size: NA; j_call: TRBJ1-3; d_call: NA; v_call: TRBV18
cdr3_aa: CASSQDPGTSGVLSSYNEQFF; cdr3_nt: TGTGCCAGCAGCCAAGATCCCGGGACTAGCGGGGTCCTGAGCTCCTACAATGAGCAGTTCTTC; clone_size: NA; j_call: TRBJ2-1; d_call: TRBD2; v_call: TRBV4-2
cdr3_aa: CASSPPGAINQPQHF; cdr3_nt: TGTGCCAGCAGCCCCCCGGGGGCCATCAATCAGCCCCAGCATTTT; clone_size: NA; j_call: TRBJ1-5; d_call: NA; v_call: TRBV7-8
cdr3_aa: CASSQLDRYTEAFF; cdr3_nt: TGTGCCAGCAGCCAATTGGACCGATACACTGAAGCTTTCTTT; clone_size: NA; j_call: TRBJ1-1; d_call: NA; v_call: TRBV5-6
cdr3_aa: CASSPEAVGEKLFF; cdr3_nt: TGTGCCAGCAGCCCGGAAGCCGTTGGTGAAAAACTGTTTTTT; clone_size: NA; j_call: TRBJ1-4; d_call: NA; v_call: TRBV5-5
cdr3_aa: CASSSDGTGGNQPQHF; cdr3_nt: TGTGCCAGCAGTAGCGACGGGACAGGGGGCAATCAGCCCCAGCATTTT; clone_size: NA; j_call: TRBJ1-5; d_call: TRBD1; v_call: TRBV5-8
cdr3_aa: CAISDTTGLETQYF; cdr3_nt: TGTGCCATCAGTGACACTACAGGGCTGGAGACCCAGTACTTC; clone_size: NA; j_call: TRBJ2-5; d_call: NA; v_call: TRBV10-3
cdr3_aa: CASSSVAGLGSSGELFF; cdr3_nt: TGCGCCAGCAGCTCAGTTGCAGGTTTGGGCAGTAGCGGGGAGCTGTTTTTT; clone_size: NA; j_call: TRBJ2-2; d_call: NA; v_call: TRBV5-1
cdr3_aa: CASSEGTSQSTDTQYF; cdr3_nt: TGTGCCAGCAGCGAGGGGACTAGTCAAAGCACAGATACGCAGTATTTT; clone_size: NA; j_call: TRBJ2-3; d_call: TRBD2; v_call: TRBV5-4
cdr3_aa: CASSFDSYLNYGYTF; cdr3_nt: TGTGCCAGCAGCTTCGACTCCTACCTGAACTATGGCTACACCTTC; clone_size: NA; j_call: TRBJ1-2; d_call: NA; v_call: TRBV7-9
cdr3_aa: CASSPRDEQFF; cdr3_nt: TGTGCCAGCAGTCCCCGGGATGAGCAGTTCTTC; clone_size: NA; j_call: TRBJ2-1; d_call: NA; v_call: TRBV2
cdr3_aa: CASSSVNPGGYTF; cdr3_nt: TGTGCCAGCAGTTCCGTCAACCCCGGTGGCTACACCTTC; clone_size: NA; j_call: TRBJ1-2; d_call: NA; v_call: TRBV28
cdr3_aa: CASSSDRISTEAFF; cdr3_nt: TGTGCCAGCAGCTCGGACAGGATCTCCACTGAAGCTTTCTTT; clone_size: NA; j_call: TRBJ1-1; d_call: TRBD1; v_call: TRBV7-3
cdr3_aa: CASSLVPGDLGVGEKLFF; cdr3_nt: TGTGCCAGCAGCTTGGTCCCCGGAGACCTGGGGGTGGGTGAAAAACTGTTTTTT; clone_size: NA; j_call: TRBJ1-4; d_call: NA; v_call: TRBV5-5
cdr3_aa: CASSQTGAGANVLTF; cdr3_nt: TGTGCCAGCAGCCAGACAGGGGCCGGGGCCAACGTCCTGACTTTC; clone_size: NA; j_call: TRBJ2-6; d_call: TRBD1; v_call: TRBV7-9
cdr3_aa: CASSFRRDNYGYTF; cdr3_nt: TGTGCCAGCAGCTTTAGGCGAGATAACTATGGCTACACCTTC; clone_size: NA; j_call: TRBJ1-2; d_call: NA; v_call: TRBV5-4
cdr3_aa: CASSERRDRGRGNTIYF; cdr3_nt: TGTGCCAGCAGTGAAAGGCGGGACAGGGGGCGTGGAAACACCATATATTTT; clone_size: NA; j_call: TRBJ1-3; d_call: TRBD1; v_call: TRBV6-1
cdr3_aa: CASSLAGGDYGYTF; cdr3_nt: TGTGCCAGCAGCTTGGCAGGAGGGGACTATGGCTACACCTTC; clone_size: once; j_call: TRBJ1-2; d_call: NA; v_call: TRBV5-8
cdr3_aa: CASSEPSGASTDTQYF; cdr3_nt: TGTGCCAGCAGTGAACCTAGCGGGGCTAGCACAGATACGCAGTATTTT; clone_size: NA; j_call: TRBJ2-3; d_call: TRBD2; v_call: TRBV2
cdr3_aa: CASSFQTYNEQFF; cdr3_nt: TGCGCCAGCAGCTTCCAGACCTACAATGAGCAGTTCTTC; clone_size: NA; j_call: TRBJ2-1; d_call: NA; v_call: TRBV5-1
cdr3_aa: CASSTRQEYGYTF; cdr3_nt: TGTGCCAGCAGCACACGACAGGAATACGGCTACACCTTC; clone_size: NA; j_call: TRBJ1-2; d_call: NA; v_call: TRBV11-1
cdr3_aa: CASSKGGGQGSPEAFF; cdr3_nt: TGTGCCAGTAGTAAAGGTGGGGGACAGGGTTCCCCTGAAGCTTTCTTT; clone_size: NA; j_call: TRBJ1-1; d_call: TRBD1; v_call: TRBV19
cdr3_aa: CASPKGRQAFF; cdr3_nt: TGCGCCAGCCCCAAAGGACGACAAGCTTTCTTT; clone_size: NA; j_call: TRBJ1-1; d_call: NA; v_call: TRBV5-1